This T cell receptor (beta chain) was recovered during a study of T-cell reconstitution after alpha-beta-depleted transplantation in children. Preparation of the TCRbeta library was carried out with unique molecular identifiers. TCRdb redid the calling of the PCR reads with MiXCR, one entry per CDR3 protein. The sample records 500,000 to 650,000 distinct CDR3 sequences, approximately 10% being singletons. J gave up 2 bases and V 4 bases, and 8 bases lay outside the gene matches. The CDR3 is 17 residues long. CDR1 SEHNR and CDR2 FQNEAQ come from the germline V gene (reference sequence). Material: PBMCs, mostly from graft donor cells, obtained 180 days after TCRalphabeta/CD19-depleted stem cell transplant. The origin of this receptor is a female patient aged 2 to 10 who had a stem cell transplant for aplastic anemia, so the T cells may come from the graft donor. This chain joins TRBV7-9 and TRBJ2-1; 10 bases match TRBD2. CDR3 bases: TGTGCCAGCAGCTCAGAAAACCTAGCGGGAGCCTACAATGAGCAGTTCTTC. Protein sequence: CASSSENLAGAYNEQFF.